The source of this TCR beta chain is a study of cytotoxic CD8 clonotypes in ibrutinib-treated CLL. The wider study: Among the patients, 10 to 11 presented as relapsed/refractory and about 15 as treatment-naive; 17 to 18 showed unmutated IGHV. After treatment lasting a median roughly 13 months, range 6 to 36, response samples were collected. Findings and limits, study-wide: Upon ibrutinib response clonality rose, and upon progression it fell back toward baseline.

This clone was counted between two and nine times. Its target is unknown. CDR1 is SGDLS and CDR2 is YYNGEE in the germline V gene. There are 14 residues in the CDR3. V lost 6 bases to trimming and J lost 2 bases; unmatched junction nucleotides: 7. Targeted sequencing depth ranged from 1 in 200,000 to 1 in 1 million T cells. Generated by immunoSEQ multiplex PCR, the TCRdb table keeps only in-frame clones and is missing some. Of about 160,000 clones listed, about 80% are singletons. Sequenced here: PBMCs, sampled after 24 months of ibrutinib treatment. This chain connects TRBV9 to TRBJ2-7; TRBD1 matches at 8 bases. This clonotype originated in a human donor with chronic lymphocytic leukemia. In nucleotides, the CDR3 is TGTGCCAGCAACTCACAGGGGGGAACCTACGAGCAGTACTTC. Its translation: CASNSQGGTYEQYF.